This TCR beta chain appears in the sequencing data of a study of blood T cell repertoires in COVID-19. In the study overall: Samples came from the United States, Italy and Spain, spanning acute and convalescent COVID-19. From T cells, B-cell-depleted T cells, or PBMCs came the material, which was cDNA or gDNA.

Source study methods: Estimation of nucleated cell counts relied on the amplification of reference gene primers. Libraries were prepared by immunoSEQ multiplex PCR; TCRdb keeps only in-frame clonotypes and omits some of them. D and trimming were read from the DNA, whereas the V and J calls and clone size are those reported in that table. The table shows 140,000 or so clones, with 84% occurring only once. V was trimmed by 6 bases and J by 7 bases, leaving 15 bases between them. The CDR3 runs 14 residues. The germline V gene encodes CDR1 SNHLY and CDR2 FYNNEI. Seattle's enrolled individuals joined amid active infection and were then monitored longitudinally.

This TCR was recovered from a young man with COVID-19, enrolled during active disease. This sequence joins TRBV2 and TRBJ1-4; D is possibly TRBD1 (6 bases). What was sequenced was peripheral blood. The CDR3 DNA is TGTGCCAGCAGGCTTGACAGGTTTTCTGAAAAACTGTTTTTT. The encoded protein is CASRLDRFSEKLFF.